A single sample is the source of the 12 T cell receptor beta chains below, sequenced in a study of T cells in Graves' hyperthyroidism and ophthalmopathy. From RNA transcripts, TCR beta CDR3 regions were amplified. The study used the HTBI primer set for a first-round RT-PCR of the TCR CDR3. TCRdb used MiXCR to reprocess the multiplex PCR reads, holding one entry per CDR3 protein. The sample yields roughly 380,000 distinct CDR3 sequences, roughly 13% seen once. Material: blood. These receptors were collected from a woman aged 60-70 years with Graves' hyperthyroidism.

This clonotype was seen more than once but under ten times. The chain couples TRBV5-1 to TRBJ2-5; TRBD1 matches at 8 bases. The CDR3 is 15 residues long. The V and J ends lost 0 bases and 5 bases, in that order; junction bases with no gene match: 6. CDR1 is SGHRS, CDR2 YFSETQ, per germline. The CDR3 sequence is CASSLGPGGAETQYF. The CDR3 DNA follows: TGCGCCAGCAGCTTGGGTCCAGGGGGCGCGGAGACCCAGTACTTC.

This chain links TRBV4-1 with TRBJ2-3, with D perhaps matching TRBD1 (6 bases). This CDR3 has 17 residues. Trimming shortened V by 4 bases and J by 5 bases, and 22 bases separated the two germline ends. CDR1 MGHRA and CDR2 YSYEKL come from the germline V gene. The CDR3 DNA reads as TGCGCCAGCAGCCGAAACAAAGACAGTCTAGGGGGAGATACGCAGTATTTT. Translated: CASSRNKDSLGGDTQYF.

This clonotype was recorded at least ten times. The chain couples TRBV14 to TRBJ2-7; no firm D call. CDR3 size: 14 residues. From germline, CDR1 is SGHDN and CDR2 FVKESK. V lost 1 base to trimming and J lost 0 bases, with 7 bases between them. CDR3 residues: CASSQGPYSYEQYF. The CDR3 nucleotides read TGTGCCAGCAGCCAAGGCCCCTACTCCTACGAGCAGTACTTC.

The genes are TRBV12-3 or TRBV12-4 and TRBJ2-1, with 9 bases matching TRBD2. The CDR3 extends over 15 amino acids. The trim removed 6 bases at V and 9 bases at J, leaving 12 bases unmatched. Here the CDR3 DNA reads TGTGCCAGCAGAGCGGGGGGAGCGGGAGAAGGTGAGCAGTTCTTC. Translating it yields CASRAGGAGEGEQFF.

In its sample, this clonotype was seen many times. V usage is TRBV20-1 and J usage is TRBJ2-3; D gene ambiguous. The CDR3 consists of 14 residues. The V end lost 0 bases, the J end lost 6 bases, and 13 bases lay between the germline ends. Germline CDR1 DFQATT, CDR2 SNEGSKA (reference sequence). The CDR3 DNA reads as TGCAGTGCTAGAGATTTGGGGTTCGGCGATACGCAGTATTTT. Translation gives CSARDLGFGDTQYF.

This clonotype was seen many times. The chain links TRBV6-1 to TRBJ1-1, with D maybe TRBD1 (5 bases). The V gene's germline CDR1 is MNHNS and CDR2 SASEGT. V was pared by 6 bases and J by 2 bases, with 19 bases between. This CDR3 spans 16 amino acids. The DNA for the CDR3 is TGTGCCAGCAGACCCAGGGTATCAGACCAAAACACTGAAGCTTTCTTT. It yields the protein CASRPRVSDQNTEAFF.

This clonotype was counted many times. The chain carries TRBV28 and TRBJ2-3, with 11 bases matching TRBD2. The germline V gene has CDR1 MDHEN and CDR2 SYDVKM. The CDR3 sequence is 15 residues long. The V and J ends lost 5 bases and 4 bases, in that order; junction bases with no gene match: 5. The CDR3 loop is CASSLGTSGPDTQYF. The CDR3 DNA reads TGTGCCAGCAGTCTTGGGACTAGCGGTCCAGATACGCAGTATTTT. Full variable domain (missing parts from reference TRBV28 and TRBJ2-3): DVKVTQSSRYLVKRTGEKVFLECVQDMDHENMFWYRQDPGLGLRLIYFSYDVKMKEKGDIPEGYSVSREKKERFSLILESASTNQTSMYLCASSLGTSGPDTQYFGPGTRLTVL.

There are many counts of this clonotype. V and J are TRBV4-2 and TRBJ2-3; 8 nucleotides match TRBD1. Germline V lookup: CDR1 LGHNA, CDR2 YNFKEQ. J was trimmed by 5 bases and V by 2 bases; bases with no gene match: 6. The CDR3 runs to 15 residues. Written as DNA, the CDR3 is TGTGCCAGCAGCCAACGACAGGGGATTCGAGATACGCAGTATTTT. Translated, it gives CASSQRQGIRDTQYF.

This clonotype was seen many times. The chain links TRBV2 to TRBJ1-2, with a tentative D call TRBD1 (5 bases). The CDR3 totals 12 residues. Germline assignment: CDR1 SNHLY and CDR2 FYNNEI. Between the trimmed V and J ends, which lost 8 bases and 6 bases, there was a span of 13 bases. The CDR3, as DNA: TGTGCCAGCGTTCGCAGGGATGATGGCTACACCTTC. Translating it yields CASVRRDDGYTF.

This clonotype was seen many times. The chain uses TRBV28 and TRBJ1-5; maybe TRBD1 (5 bases). The CDR3 is made up of 16 amino acids. The V end lost 10 bases, the J end lost 1 base, and 20 bases lay between the germline ends. In germline, CDR1 is MDHEN, CDR2 SYDVKM. The CDR3 protein is CATVQRGFRSNQPQHF. CDR3 DNA sequence: TGTGCCACGGTACAGAGGGGTTTTCGGAGCAATCAGCCCCAGCATTTT.

This clonotype came up a few times. This chain uses TRBV19 with TRBJ2-1; TRBD1 might be the D (6 bases). CDR1 is LNHDA and CDR2 is SQIVND in the germline V gene (reference sequence). The CDR3 is 17 amino acids. V was clipped by 1 base and J by 0 bases, with 13 bases between them. The CDR3 DNA sequence: TGTGCCAGTAGTATAGGTACACAGGGAAGCTCCTACAATGAGCAGTTCTTC. Translation: CASSIGTQGSSYNEQFF.

The chain has TRBV6-1 and TRBJ1-6; D not resolved. Germline values: CDR1 MNHNS, CDR2 SASEGT. The germline V and J ends were trimmed by 9 bases and 9 bases, with 15 bases remaining between them. This CDR3 region has 13 residues. The CDR3 region has the DNA TGTGCCAGTAACCCGTACACGGGTTCACCCCTCCACTTT. It specifies CASNPYTGSPLHF.